The next 19 T cell receptor beta chains were all read from a single sample in a study of blood T cell repertoires in COVID-19. Only in-frame clones appear in the TCRdb table, and some are missing; sequencing was by immunoSEQ multiplex PCR. The sample has a few hundred thousand clones; more than 70% are singletons. The source material was peripheral blood. These receptors originate from a woman aged 45-65 years who had recovered from COVID-19.

The chain is built from TRBV24-1 and TRBJ1-2; D gene unclear. In germline, CDR1 is KGHDR, CDR2 SFDVKD. Trimming shortened V by 3 bases and J by 4 bases, and 11 bases separated the two germline ends. The CDR3 spans 14 residues. CDR3 protein: CATSDPGVGYGYTF. CDR3 sequence (DNA): TGTGCCACCAGTGATCCGGGTGTCGGCTATGGCTACACCTTC.

This chain links TRBV28 with TRBJ1-5, with unresolved D. CDR1 is MDHEN and CDR2 is SYDVKM in the germline V gene. V lost 7 bases and J 2 bases, leaving 15 bases between the germline ends. The CDR3 totals 15 residues. The CDR3 coding sequence is TGTGCCAGCATACCACGGGGTTTGGGCAATCAGCCCCAGCATTTT. Its translation: CASIPRGLGNQPQHF.

This chain links TRBV5-4 with TRBJ1-1; 7 bases line up with TRBD1. The CDR3 contains 15 residues. The junction had 6 bases not matched to a gene; V was cut back by 4 bases and J by 0 bases. Germline loops: CDR1 SGHNT, CDR2 YYREEE (reference sequence). CDR3 sequence: CASSREQGLNTEAFF. As DNA, the CDR3 is TGTGCCAGCAGCCGAGAACAGGGGCTGAACACTGAAGCTTTCTTT. Full variable domain (outside the CDR3, taken from reference TRBV5-4 and TRBJ1-1): ETGVTQSPTHLIKTRGQQVTLRCSSQSGHNTVSWYQQALGQGPQFIFQYYREEENGRGNFPPRFSGLQFPNYSSELNVNALELDDSALYLCASSREQGLNTEAFFGQGTRLTVV.

V is TRBV28 and J is TRBJ1-2; D is uncertain. There are 12 residues in the CDR3. Trimming removed 9 bases from V and 2 bases from J, with 10 bases in between. CDR1 is MDHEN, CDR2 SYDVKM, per germline. CDR3 DNA sequence: TGTGCCAGTAGCGGACGGAACTATGGCTACACCTTC. Translating it yields CASSGRNYGYTF.

In its sample, this clone was seen a few times. The chain is built from TRBV2 and TRBJ1-1, with a possible D match to TRBD1 (6 bases). The V end was cut by 7 bases, the J end by 6 bases, with 12 bases between. The CDR3 runs to 12 residues. The germline gives CDR1 SNHLY, CDR2 FYNNEI. CDR3 protein: CASTTDRSEAFF. CDR3 sequence (DNA): TGTGCCAGCACTACGGACAGATCTGAAGCTTTCTTT. Supplemented by reference TRBV2 and TRBJ1-1, the full variable domain reads EPEVTQTPSHQVTQMGQEVILRCVPISNHLYFYWYRQILGQKVEFLVSFYNNEISEKSEIFDDQFSVERPDGSNFTLKIRSTKLEDSAMYFCASTTDRSEAFFGQGTRLTVV.

V is TRBV7-8 and J is TRBJ1-1; 12 bases line up with TRBD1. Germline V gives CDR1 SGHVS, CDR2 FQNEAQ. After removal of 0 bases from V and 4 bases from J, the junction contained 15 bases not matched to a gene. The CDR3 extends over 20 amino acids. For the CDR3, the DNA is TGTGCCAGCAGCTTAGCAGATGGGACAGGGGGCGGGTTATACGGCACTGAAGCTTTCTTT. Translated: CASSLADGTGGGLYGTEAFF.

This chain links TRBV4-2 with TRBJ2-5; weak D call: TRBD1 (5 bases). The CDR3 contains 15 residues. The V gene's germline CDR1 is LGHNA and CDR2 YNFKEQ. Trimming took off 5 bases at V and 9 bases at J, with 22 bases between the two ends. The CDR3 loop reads CASSNSGSGSSAQYF. As DNA, the CDR3 is TGTGCCAGCAGCAACTCCGGGTCAGGGTCTTCGGCCCAGTACTTC.

In its sample, this clone was seen a few times. The CDR3 region is CASSFAENTEAFF. The CDR3, as DNA: TGTGCCAGCAGCTTTGCAGAGAACACTGAAGCTTTCTTT. The gene calls are TRBV7-9 and TRBJ1-1; D is uncertain. The CDR3 is 13 amino acids. CDR1 is SEHNR and CDR2 is FQNEAQ in the germline V gene (reference sequence). The V and J ends lost 3 bases and 1 base respectively, with 6 bases between them. The full variable domain, its missing parts supplied by reference TRBV7-9 and TRBJ1-1, is DTGVSQNPRHKITKRGQNVTFRCDPISEHNRLYWYRQTLGQGPEFLTYFQNEAQLEKSRLLSDRFSAERPKGSFSTLEIQRTEQGDSAMYLCASSFAENTEAFFGQGTRLTVV.

This sequence joins TRBV5-6 and TRBJ1-2; D unresolved. This CDR3 spans 12 amino acids. From germline, CDR1 is SGHDT and CDR2 YYEEEE. V lost 3 bases and J lost 8, with 11 bases in between. The CDR3 DNA reads as TGTGCCAGCAGCTCCCGCTTCTACGGCTACACCTTC. Amino acid sequence: CASSSRFYGYTF.

J is TRBJ2-7 and V is TRBV25-1, with D perhaps matching TRBD2 (5 bases). Trimming removed 6 bases at V and 5 bases at J, with 17 bases between. The CDR3 covers 14 residues. Germline V gene lookup returns CDR1 MGHDK and CDR2 SYGVNS. The CDR3 here is CASSPDSRPDEQYF. As DNA, the CDR3 is TGTGCCAGCAGCCCGGACTCGCGTCCGGACGAGCAGTACTTC.

The rearrangement joins TRBV19 to TRBJ1-5; no firm D call. CDR1 and CDR2 from the germline V gene are LNHDA and SQIVND (reference sequence). The V end was cut by 3 bases, the J end by 0 bases, with 9 bases between. This CDR3 comprises 15 residues. In nucleotides, the CDR3 is TGTGCCAGTAGTATCACAGACTATAGCAATCAGCCCCAGCATTTT. It specifies CASSITDYSNQPQHF.

This chain uses TRBV27 with TRBJ1-1, with TRBD1 identical over 8 bases. This CDR3 spans 17 amino acids. V trimming: 3 bases; J trimming: 3 bases; junction bases outside the gene matches: 12. Germline-derived CDR1 and CDR2 are MNHEY and SMNVEV (reference sequence). The CDR3 reads CASSFQGAILGHTEAFF. The CDR3 DNA follows: TGTGCCAGCAGTTTCCAGGGGGCAATTTTGGGACACACTGAAGCTTTCTTT.

J is TRBJ1-5 and V is TRBV19, with D uncertain. Trimming took off 7 bases at V and 7 bases at J, with 11 bases between the two ends. The CDR3 runs 12 residues. Germline V gives CDR1 LNHDA, CDR2 SQIVND (reference sequence). The CDR3 sequence is CASTPEGQPQHF. The CDR3 DNA reads as TGTGCCAGTACCCCGGAGGGACAGCCCCAGCATTTT.

This sequence joins TRBV19 and TRBJ1-5; TRBD1 is a possible D gene (6 bases). V was trimmed by 6 bases and J by 1 base, leaving 13 bases between them. The CDR3 consists of 15 residues. Germline CDR1 reads LNHDA; CDR2 reads SQIVND (reference sequence). The DNA of the CDR3 is TGTGCCAGTAGGAAAGACAGGTTGAGCAATCAGCCCCAGCATTTT. Translated, it gives CASRKDRLSNQPQHF.

The V gene is TRBV4-3, the J gene TRBJ1-2; TRBD1 agrees at 9 bases. V shed 2 bases and J 5 bases; nucleotides not matched to a gene: 6. Germline V gives CDR1 LGHNA, CDR2 YSLEER. The CDR3 contains 15 residues. This chain's CDR3 is CASSQPGQGRYGYTF. Written as DNA, the CDR3 is TGCGCCAGCAGCCAACCGGGACAGGGTCGGTATGGCTACACCTTC.

The CDR3 DNA reads TGTGCCAGCAGCCAAGGTTGGGACTTGGGCACAGATACGCAGTATTTT. Its translation: CASSQGWDLGTDTQYF. The J gene is TRBJ2-3, the V gene TRBV14, with TRBD2 as a possible D gene (6 bases). The V and J ends lost 1 base and 1 base respectively, with 12 bases between them. Germline CDR1 is SGHDN and CDR2 is FVKESK. The CDR3 is made up of 16 amino acids.

This clone has a handful of counts. This chain uses TRBV6-5 with TRBJ1-1; 7 bases are a match to TRBD1. CDR3 length: 13 amino acids. The germline CDR1 and CDR2 sequences are MNHEY and SVGAGI. The trim removed 7 bases at V and 5 bases at J, leaving 7 bases unmatched. CDR3 residues: CASTRGRATEAFF. CDR3 sequence (DNA): TGTGCCAGCACGAGGGGGCGGGCGACTGAAGCTTTCTTT.

The chain combines TRBV7-3 with TRBJ1-2; D might be TRBD1 (5 bases). The V end lost 6 bases, the J end lost 6 bases, and 20 bases lay between the germline ends. CDR3 length: 15 residues. Germline lookup yields CDR1 SGHTA and CDR2 FQGTGA. The CDR3 sequence: CASSLQGDSFNGYTF. CDR3 nucleotides: TGTGCCAGCAGTCTGCAAGGGGATTCATTTAATGGCTACACCTTC.

This chain uses TRBV20-1 with TRBJ2-7, with 7 bases aligning to TRBD1. The CDR3 runs to 11 residues. Germline V gene lookup returns CDR1 DFQATT and CDR2 SNEGSKA (reference sequence). With 4 bases clipped from V and 10 bases from J, the junction kept 7 bases outside the gene matches. The CDR3 region has the DNA TGCAGTGCTACCCACAGGGGAGTTCAGTACTTC. Encoded protein: CSATHRGVQYF.